The sequence of this TCR beta chain was determined in a study of blood T cell repertoires in COVID-19. Looking at the study overall: Acute and convalescent COVID-19 samples came from the United States, Italy and Spain. Sources were T cells, B-cell-depleted T cells, or PBMCs; the material itself was cDNA or gDNA.

In the study's own analysis: From reference gene primer amplification, estimates of nucleated cell counts were derived. The repertoire was sequenced with immunoSEQ multiplex PCR; TCRdb's copy has only in-frame clones and lacks some. V and J calls and clone size follow that table, whereas D and trimming were derived from the DNA. The data hold some 59,000 clones, with around 77% observed a single time. This clone was picked up many times. This CDR3 contains 15 residues. Per the germline V gene, CDR1 is LGHDT and CDR2 is YNNKEL (reference sequence). Unmatched junction bases numbered 5, after V lost 1 base and J lost 5 bases.

This TCR was recovered from an elderly man with active or convalescent COVID-19. Sample: peripheral blood. This chain joins TRBV3-1 (or the pseudogene TRBV3-2) and TRBJ2-5; 9 nucleotides match TRBD2. The CDR3 loop is CASSQGIAGVETQYF. As DNA, the CDR3 is TGTGCCAGCAGCCAAGGTATAGCGGGAGTTGAGACCCAGTACTTC.